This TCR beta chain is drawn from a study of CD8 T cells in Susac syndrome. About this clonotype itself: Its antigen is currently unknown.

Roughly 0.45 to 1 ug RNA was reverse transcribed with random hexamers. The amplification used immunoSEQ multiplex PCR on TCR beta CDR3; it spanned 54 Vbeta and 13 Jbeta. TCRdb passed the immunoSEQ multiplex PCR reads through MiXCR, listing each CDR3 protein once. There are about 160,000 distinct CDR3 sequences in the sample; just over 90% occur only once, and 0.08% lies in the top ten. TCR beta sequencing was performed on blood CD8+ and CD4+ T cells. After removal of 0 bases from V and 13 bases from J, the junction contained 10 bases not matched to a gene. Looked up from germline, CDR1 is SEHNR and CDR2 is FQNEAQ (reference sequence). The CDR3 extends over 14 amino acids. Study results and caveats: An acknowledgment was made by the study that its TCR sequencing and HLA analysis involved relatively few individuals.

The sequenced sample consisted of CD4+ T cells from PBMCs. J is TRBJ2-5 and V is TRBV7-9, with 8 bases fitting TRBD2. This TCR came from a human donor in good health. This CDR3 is CASSLAPAGVPAYF. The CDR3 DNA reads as TGTGCCAGCAGCTTAGCCCCAGCGGGGGTCCCCGCGTACTTC.